This T cell receptor (beta chain) was identified in a study of T cell changes during pregnancy in multiple sclerosis (dated by TCRdb to about 2019). Looking at the study overall: The study examined how the T cell repertoire changed over the course of pregnancy in women with multiple sclerosis.

CDR1 and CDR2 are drawn from the germline V gene (reference sequence): LNHNV, YYDKDF. From the cysteine up to the phenylalanine, the CDR3 has a length of 15 residues. The only DNA kept is the CDR3, 45 bases in frame from the first base. Libraries were prepared through the immunoSEQ multiplex PCR assay. As stored in TCRdb, this immuneACCESS dataset retains in-frame rearrangements with V and J assigned. A fraction of the clones does not appear; measured against another copy, unresolved V genes explain less than half of the discrepancy, and the remainder lacks a known reason. Counted in this sample were 40,000 to 60,000 clones; around 94% of them appeared once. Roughly 0.34% of the sample goes to the ten largest clones. Notes on this clone: Which antigen it targets is not known. An end of the junction differs from the germline gene, which may be a read error.

This receptor chain uses TRBV15 and TRBJ1-6; the D gene is not confidently resolved. The origin of this receptor is a female donor with multiple sclerosis, enrolled in a pregnancy study. The sequencing used CD4+ T cells from peripheral blood mononuclear cells, collected in the third trimester of pregnancy. At the DNA level, the sequence is TGTGCCACCAGCAGAGACCAAACCTACAATTCACCCCTCCACTTT. The translation is CATSRDQTYNSPLHF.